A selection of T cell receptor beta chains follows, all from one sample in a study of cytomegalovirus exposure and HLA in healthy donors. Clones were read by immunoSEQ multiplex PCR, and TCRdb kept only the in-frame ones, dropping some. The data show around 89,000 clones, with over 70% seen just once and 1% to 1.5% held by the top ten. The sequencing input was PBMCs. The receptors originated from a girl aged 2-15 years in good health and CMV-seropositive. The CDR3 runs from the conserved cysteine through the conserved F or W. The order of the fields is J gene, clone size, V gene, CDR3 length, D gene, CDR3 DNA, CDR3 protein. The D gene is left open where the match is weak. Not every row has a clone size; where given, it reads once, few, many or a size class.

J gene: TRBJ2-5; clone size: once; V gene: TRBV2; CDR3 length: 13; D gene: TRBD1; CDR3 DNA: TGTGCCAGCGCCGGACAGGCTCAAGAGACCCAGTACTTC; CDR3 protein: CASAGQAQETQYF
J gene: TRBJ1-1; clone size: .; V gene: TRBV7-3; CDR3 length: 14; D gene: .; CDR3 DNA: TGTGCCAGCAGCTCCGGACTGATGAACACTGAAGCTTTCTTT; CDR3 protein: CASSSGLMNTEAFF
J gene: TRBJ1-1; clone size: .; V gene: TRBV19; CDR3 length: 15; D gene: .; CDR3 DNA: TGTGCCAGTAGTATACGGAACAGAGCGAACACTGAAGCTTTCTTT; CDR3 protein: CASSIRNRANTEAFF
J gene: TRBJ1-1; clone size: .; V gene: TRBV5-1; CDR3 length: 14; D gene: .; CDR3 DNA: TGCGCCAGCAGCTTCCAGGCGGGGAACACTGAAGCTTTCTTT; CDR3 protein: CASSFQAGNTEAFF
J gene: TRBJ1-4; clone size: .; V gene: TRBV7-2; CDR3 length: 17; D gene: .; CDR3 DNA: TGTGCCAGCAGCTTAGTGCCCACACCGGGGTCCAATGAAAAACTGTTTTTT; CDR3 protein: CASSLVPTPGSNEKLFF
J gene: TRBJ1-1; clone size: .; V gene: TRBV29-1; CDR3 length: 16; D gene: .; CDR3 DNA: TGCAGCGTGGCCCTTGAGATGGGGGGGGTGAACACTGAAGCTTTCTTT; CDR3 protein: CSVALEMGGVNTEAFF
J gene: TRBJ2-1; clone size: .; V gene: TRBV9; CDR3 length: 17; D gene: TRBD2; CDR3 DNA: TGTGCCAGCAGCGTAGTTGGACTAGCGGGAGAAAGGAGTGAGCAGTTCTTC; CDR3 protein: CASSVVGLAGERSEQFF
J gene: TRBJ1-1; clone size: few; V gene: TRBV29-1; CDR3 length: 12; D gene: .; CDR3 DNA: TGCAGCGTTGAGAGGGGAGGCACTGAAGCTTTCTTT; CDR3 protein: CSVERGGTEAFF
J gene: TRBJ2-1; clone size: .; V gene: TRBV4-3; CDR3 length: 16; D gene: TRBD2; CDR3 DNA: TGCGCCAGCAGCCAAGATCTGGGACTAGCAGGGTTCGAGCAGTTCTTC; CDR3 protein: CASSQDLGLAGFEQFF
J gene: TRBJ1-1; clone size: few; V gene: TRBV6-1; CDR3 length: 13; D gene: .; CDR3 DNA: TGTGCCAGCAGTGGAGGGTTGTACACTGAAGCTTTCTTT; CDR3 protein: CASSGGLYTEAFF
J gene: TRBJ2-5; clone size: .; V gene: TRBV9; CDR3 length: 13; D gene: .; CDR3 DNA: TGTGCCAGCAGCCCCGGAGGCCAGGAGACCCAGTACTTC; CDR3 protein: CASSPGGQETQYF
J gene: TRBJ1-5; clone size: .; V gene: TRBV19; CDR3 length: 16; D gene: .; CDR3 DNA: TGTGCCAGTAGTATAGATAGTATCTATAGCAATCAGCCCCAGCATTTT; CDR3 protein: CASSIDSIYSNQPQHF
J gene: TRBJ2-7; clone size: .; V gene: TRBV28; CDR3 length: 14; D gene: .; CDR3 DNA: TGTGCCAGCTCAGTTTATCTGGGGGCGATCGAGCAGTACTTC; CDR3 protein: CASSVYLGAIEQYF
J gene: TRBJ2-1; clone size: .; V gene: TRBV29-1; CDR3 length: 13; D gene: TRBD2; CDR3 DNA: TGCAGCGTGACTAGCTTTATCGGATATGAGCAGTTCTTC; CDR3 protein: CSVTSFIGYEQFF
J gene: TRBJ2-7; clone size: once; V gene: TRBV6-5; CDR3 length: 13; D gene: .; CDR3 DNA: TGTGCCAGCAGTGGCCCACCCCTCCGCGAGCAGTACTTC; CDR3 protein: CASSGPPLREQYF
J gene: TRBJ2-2; clone size: once; V gene: TRBV30; CDR3 length: 14; D gene: .; CDR3 DNA: TGTGCCTGGAGTTCGTCCCTGAACACCGGGGAGCTGTTTTTT; CDR3 protein: CAWSSSLNTGELFF
J gene: TRBJ2-6; clone size: .; V gene: TRBV14; CDR3 length: 17; D gene: TRBD1; CDR3 DNA: TGTGCCAGCAGCCACAGGGGGCTGGCCTCTGGGGCCAACGTCCTGACTTTC; CDR3 protein: CASSHRGLASGANVLTF
J gene: TRBJ1-2; clone size: .; V gene: TRBV27; CDR3 length: 16; D gene: TRBD1; CDR3 DNA: TGTGCCAGCAGCATAGCTTACAGGGGAAAGAACTATGGCTACACCTTC; CDR3 protein: CASSIAYRGKNYGYTF
J gene: TRBJ1-1; clone size: once; V gene: TRBV11-2; CDR3 length: 13; D gene: .; CDR3 DNA: TGTGCCAGCAGCTCGTCAGTCGACACTGAAGCTTTCTTT; CDR3 protein: CASSSSVDTEAFF
J gene: TRBJ2-5; clone size: .; V gene: TRBV5-1; CDR3 length: 14; D gene: .; CDR3 DNA: TGCGCCAGCAGCTTGATACGGGATAAAGAGACCCAGTACTTC; CDR3 protein: CASSLIRDKETQYF
J gene: TRBJ1-1; clone size: .; V gene: TRBV5-4; CDR3 length: 14; D gene: TRBD1; CDR3 DNA: TGTGCCAGCAGCTTAACAGGGGGCCCTACTGAAGCTTTCTTT; CDR3 protein: CASSLTGGPTEAFF
J gene: TRBJ2-7; clone size: .; V gene: TRBV30; CDR3 length: 12; D gene: .; CDR3 DNA: TGTGTTGGGAGCGGTGGGACCTACGAGCAGTACTTC; CDR3 protein: CVGSGGTYEQYF
J gene: TRBJ2-1; clone size: .; V gene: TRBV6-4; CDR3 length: 15; D gene: TRBD2; CDR3 DNA: TGTGCCAGCAGTGAAGGGACTAGCGACCAAAATGAGCAGTTCTTC; CDR3 protein: CASSEGTSDQNEQFF
J gene: TRBJ2-7; clone size: once; V gene: TRBV5-4; CDR3 length: 15; D gene: TRBD2; CDR3 DNA: TGTGCCAGCAGCTTGGCCGGGACTAGCGGGGTCGAGCAGTACTTC; CDR3 protein: CASSLAGTSGVEQYF
J gene: TRBJ1-2; clone size: .; V gene: TRBV19; CDR3 length: 16; D gene: TRBD1; CDR3 DNA: TGTGCCAGTAGTTTGCGAGGGACAGGGGGATTTGTTGGCTACACCTTC; CDR3 protein: CASSLRGTGGFVGYTF
J gene: TRBJ2-7; clone size: .; V gene: TRBV19; CDR3 length: 14; D gene: TRBD1; CDR3 DNA: TGTGCCAGTAGAACCCGACAGGGTTCCTACGAGCAGTACTTC; CDR3 protein: CASRTRQGSYEQYF
J gene: TRBJ1-5; clone size: .; V gene: TRBV6-5; CDR3 length: 15; D gene: .; CDR3 DNA: TGTGCCAGCAGTTACTCGAGAGGGTCTTCACAGCCCCAGCATTTT; CDR3 protein: CASSYSRGSSQPQHF
J gene: TRBJ2-7; clone size: .; V gene: TRBV2; CDR3 length: 13; D gene: .; CDR3 DNA: TGTGCCAGCACCCCGGACAGAAACTACGAGCAGTACTTC; CDR3 protein: CASTPDRNYEQYF
J gene: TRBJ1-1; clone size: few; V gene: TRBV28; CDR3 length: 13; D gene: .; CDR3 DNA: TGTGCCAGCAGTTTATCGGGGGACACTGAAGCTTTCTTT; CDR3 protein: CASSLSGDTEAFF
J gene: TRBJ1-2; clone size: .; V gene: TRBV6-5; CDR3 length: 16; D gene: TRBD1; CDR3 DNA: TGTGCCAGCAGTTACTCGTCCGGACAGGGGAGCTATGGCTACACCTTC; CDR3 protein: CASSYSSGQGSYGYTF
J gene: TRBJ2-7; clone size: .; V gene: TRBV5-1; CDR3 length: 13; D gene: TRBD1; CDR3 DNA: TGCGCCAGCAGGGGACAGAACTCCTACGAGCAGTACTTC; CDR3 protein: CASRGQNSYEQYF
J gene: TRBJ1-1; clone size: .; V gene: TRBV9; CDR3 length: 13; D gene: .; CDR3 DNA: TGTGCCAGCAGCGTCGAACAGAACACTGAAGCTTTCTTT; CDR3 protein: CASSVEQNTEAFF
J gene: TRBJ2-3; clone size: .; V gene: TRBV5-1; CDR3 length: 15; D gene: TRBD2; CDR3 DNA: TGCGCCAGCAGCGTCGCTAGCGGGGTCACAGATACGCAGTATTTT; CDR3 protein: CASSVASGVTDTQYF
J gene: TRBJ2-1; clone size: .; V gene: TRBV7-2; CDR3 length: 14; D gene: .; CDR3 DNA: TGTGCCAGCAGCGGGCAGACTAATAACAATGAGCAGTTCTTC; CDR3 protein: CASSGQTNNNEQFF
J gene: TRBJ1-1; clone size: once; V gene: TRBV29-1; CDR3 length: 13; D gene: .; CDR3 DNA: TGCAGCGTAGAAAGGACAGACGACACTGAAGCTTTCTTT; CDR3 protein: CSVERTDDTEAFF
J gene: TRBJ1-3; clone size: few; V gene: TRBV7-6; CDR3 length: 15; D gene: .; CDR3 DNA: TGTGCCAGCAGCTTAGCGGCAAGAAATGGAAACACCATATATTTT; CDR3 protein: CASSLAARNGNTIYF
J gene: TRBJ2-3; clone size: .; V gene: TRBV19; CDR3 length: 14; D gene: TRBD2; CDR3 DNA: TGTGCCAGTAGGACTAGCGGGAGCACAGATACGCAGTATTTT; CDR3 protein: CASRTSGSTDTQYF
J gene: TRBJ2-3; clone size: .; V gene: TRBV13; CDR3 length: 13; D gene: .; CDR3 DNA: TGTGCCAGCAGCAGAGGGGGACCTTCAACGCAGTATTTT; CDR3 protein: CASSRGGPSTQYF
J gene: TRBJ1-2; clone size: .; V gene: TRBV29-1; CDR3 length: 12; D gene: TRBD1; CDR3 DNA: TGCAGCGTTGAATCAGGGGGCGATGGCTACACCTTC; CDR3 protein: CSVESGGDGYTF
J gene: TRBJ2-7; clone size: .; V gene: TRBV6-6; CDR3 length: 14; D gene: TRBD1; CDR3 DNA: TGTGCCAGCAGTTTCGACAGGGAGAAGGTCGAGCAGTACTTC; CDR3 protein: CASSFDREKVEQYF
J gene: TRBJ2-5; clone size: .; V gene: TRBV30; CDR3 length: 13; D gene: TRBD1; CDR3 DNA: TGTGCCTGCCCAGGGACAGGGGAAGAGACCCAGTACTTC; CDR3 protein: CACPGTGEETQYF
J gene: TRBJ1-5; clone size: .; V gene: TRBV30; CDR3 length: 12; D gene: .; CDR3 DNA: TGTGCCTGGAGTACTTCGTCGGGACTCCAAGGTTTT; CDR3 protein: CAWSTSSGLQGF
J gene: TRBJ1-4; clone size: .; V gene: TRBV7-8; CDR3 length: 15; D gene: .; CDR3 DNA: TGTGCCAGCAGCTTAGCGGCAGGCTCAGGAGAAAAACTGTTTTTT; CDR3 protein: CASSLAAGSGEKLFF
J gene: TRBJ2-7; clone size: .; V gene: TRBV6-5; CDR3 length: 14; D gene: TRBD1; CDR3 DNA: TGTGCCAGCAGCCCCGGGACAGGGCTCTACGAGCAGTACTTC; CDR3 protein: CASSPGTGLYEQYF
J gene: TRBJ1-2; clone size: .; V gene: TRBV7-2; CDR3 length: 14; D gene: .; CDR3 DNA: TGTGCCAGCATCGACTTGGGAGCTAACTATGGCTACACCTTC; CDR3 protein: CASIDLGANYGYTF
J gene: TRBJ2-5; clone size: .; V gene: TRBV5-3; CDR3 length: 14; D gene: .; CDR3 DNA: TGTGCCAGAAGCCTTAATCTAGTTCTAGAGACCCAGTACTTC; CDR3 protein: CARSLNLVLETQYF
J gene: TRBJ1-5; clone size: .; V gene: TRBV30; CDR3 length: 15; D gene: .; CDR3 DNA: TGTGCCTGGAGTGGCGGCAGTTCAAGCAATCAGCCCCAGCATTTT; CDR3 protein: CAWSGGSSSNQPQHF
J gene: TRBJ1-1; clone size: .; V gene: TRBV30; CDR3 length: 11; D gene: .; CDR3 DNA: TGTGCCTGGAGAATGGAGAGGGAAGCTTTCTTT; CDR3 protein: CAWRMEREAFF
J gene: TRBJ2-7; clone size: .; V gene: TRBV9; CDR3 length: 15; D gene: .; CDR3 DNA: TGTGCCAGCAGCCCGTCGGGTGTCGCATCCTACGAGCAGTACTTC; CDR3 protein: CASSPSGVASYEQYF
J gene: TRBJ1-2; clone size: .; V gene: TRBV6-5; CDR3 length: 14; D gene: TRBD1; CDR3 DNA: TGTGCCAGCAGAAGGGACAGGGACGACTATGGCTACACCTTC; CDR3 protein: CASRRDRDDYGYTF
J gene: TRBJ2-1; clone size: .; V gene: TRBV7-9; CDR3 length: 12; D gene: .; CDR3 DNA: TGTGCCAGCAGCTTTGAGCTGGATGAGCAGTTCTTC; CDR3 protein: CASSFELDEQFF
J gene: TRBJ1-1; clone size: .; V gene: TRBV11-2; CDR3 length: 13; D gene: .; CDR3 DNA: TGTGCCAGCAGCTCGTTACGACAGAGTGAAGCTTTCTTT; CDR3 protein: CASSSLRQSEAFF
J gene: TRBJ1-1; clone size: .; V gene: TRBV28; CDR3 length: 14; D gene: .; CDR3 DNA: TGTGCCAGCAGTCAGGAAGAGACCTACACTGAAGCTTTCTTT; CDR3 protein: CASSQEETYTEAFF
J gene: TRBJ2-1; clone size: .; V gene: TRBV28; CDR3 length: 15; D gene: .; CDR3 DNA: TGTGCCAGCAGTTTATCGTATCCCTCCTACAATGAGCAGTTCTTC; CDR3 protein: CASSLSYPSYNEQFF
J gene: TRBJ1-5; clone size: .; V gene: TRBV29-1; CDR3 length: 14; D gene: .; CDR3 DNA: TGCAGCGTAGGGGACAACAATAGCAATCAGCCCCAGCATTTT; CDR3 protein: CSVGDNNSNQPQHF